Given below is one T cell receptor (beta chain) in context. The data are from a study of T cells after yellow fever vaccination. TCRdb fed the 5' RACE reads into MiXCR, producing one record per CDR3 protein. The data hold around 500,000 distinct CDR3 sequences, with roughly a fifth observed a single time. Trimming pared 0 bases from V and 2 bases from J, leaving 10 bases between. The CDR3 spans 15 residues. In germline, CDR1 is SGHTA, CDR2 FQGNSA. The source of this sequence is a man younger than 35 who received the YFV17D yellow fever vaccine. The sequences come from PBMCs, collected about 21 days after the first yellow fever vaccination. The chain couples TRBV7-2 to TRBJ1-1; D ambiguous. CDR3 loop: CASSLAATYNTEAFF. As DNA, the CDR3 is TGTGCCAGCAGCTTAGCGGCGACATACAACACTGAAGCTTTCTTT.